The present T cell receptor (beta chain) was sequenced within a study of blood T cell repertoires in COVID-19. CDR1 SGHKS and CDR2 YYEKEE come from the germline V gene (reference sequence). There are 11 residues in the CDR3. Trimming removed 2 bases from V and 4 bases from J, with 2 bases in between. The table came from immunoSEQ multiplex PCR; TCRdb's copy has only in-frame clones and leaves some out. The repertoire holds tens of thousands of clones, with 65% to 90% as singletons. The clonotype comes from a woman aged 80 or over with COVID-19, enrolled during active disease. Sample: peripheral blood. V and J are TRBV5-5 and TRBJ2-3; D is undetermined. The CDR3: CASSFADTQYF. CDR3 DNA: TGTGCCAGCAGCTTCGCAGATACGCAGTATTTT. Full variable domain (rest looked up from reference TRBV5-5 and TRBJ2-3): DAGVTQSPTHLIKTRGQQVTLRCSPISGHKSVSWYQQVLGQGPQFIFQYYEKEERGRGNFPDRFSARQFPNYSSELNVNALLLGDSALYLCASSFADTQYFGPGTRLTVL.